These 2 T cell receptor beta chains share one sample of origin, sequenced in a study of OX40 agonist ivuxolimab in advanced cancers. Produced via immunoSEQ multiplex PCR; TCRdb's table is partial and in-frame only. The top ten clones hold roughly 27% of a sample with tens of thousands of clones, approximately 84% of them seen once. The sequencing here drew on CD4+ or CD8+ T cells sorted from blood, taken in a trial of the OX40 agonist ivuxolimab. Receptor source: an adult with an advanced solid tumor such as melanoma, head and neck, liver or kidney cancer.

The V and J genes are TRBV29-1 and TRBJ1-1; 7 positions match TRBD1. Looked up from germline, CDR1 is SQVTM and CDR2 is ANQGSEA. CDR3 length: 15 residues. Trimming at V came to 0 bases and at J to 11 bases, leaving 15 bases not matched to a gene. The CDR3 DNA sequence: TGCAGCGTTGAAGAGTTCGAAGTGAGGGGGCGGGTGGCTTTCTTT. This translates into CSVEEFEVRGRVAFF.

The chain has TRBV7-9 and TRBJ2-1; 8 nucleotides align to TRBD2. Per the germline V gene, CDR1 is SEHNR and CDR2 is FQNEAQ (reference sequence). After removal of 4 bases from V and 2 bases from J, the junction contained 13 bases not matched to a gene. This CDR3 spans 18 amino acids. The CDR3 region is CASSSASPVSGAYNEQFF. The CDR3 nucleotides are TGTGCCAGCAGCTCCGCCTCCCCTGTTAGCGGGGCCTACAATGAGCAGTTCTTC.